The present entry profiles one TCR beta chain with its context. Antigen unknown. With 4 bases removed from V and 2 bases from J, the gap between germline ends came to 26 bases. The CDR3 length is 19 residues. The germline V gene encodes CDR1 SGHDT and CDR2 YYEEEE. This entry is derived from a study of CD8 T cells in ankylosing spondylitis. Whole-study findings and limits: There was a TCR beta motif, made of eight highly homologous variants, that appeared characteristic of ankylosing spondylitis blood. Researchers reportedly found disease-linked clones significantly enriched in matched ankylosing spondylitis synovial fluid.

TCRdb called the 5' RACE reads again in MiXCR, with one record for every CDR3 protein. The sample holds 380,000 or so distinct CDR3 sequences, roughly 22% seen once. This clonotype was sampled from a male donor with ankylosing spondylitis or in good health (not recorded which). V gene TRBV5-6 combines with J gene TRBJ2-3; D is undetermined. Sequencing was done on a sample of blood, either unsorted or a sorted T cell fraction (not recorded which). DNA of the CDR3: TGTGCCAGCAGCCCTCCCCTTATAACGAGCTCCCACATCACAGATACGCAGTATTTT. It is translated as CASSPPLITSSHITDTQYF.